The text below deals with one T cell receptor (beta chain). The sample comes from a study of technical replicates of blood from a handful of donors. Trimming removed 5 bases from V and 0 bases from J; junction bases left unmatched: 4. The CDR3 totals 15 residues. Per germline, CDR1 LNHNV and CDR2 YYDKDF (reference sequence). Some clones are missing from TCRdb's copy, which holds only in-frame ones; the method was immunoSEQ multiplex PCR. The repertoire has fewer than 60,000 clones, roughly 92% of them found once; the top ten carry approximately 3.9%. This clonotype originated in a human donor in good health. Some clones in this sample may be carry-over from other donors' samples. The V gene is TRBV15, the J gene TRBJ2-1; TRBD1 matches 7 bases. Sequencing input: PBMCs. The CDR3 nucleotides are TGTGCCACCAGCCAGACAGGGAGCTCCTACAATGAGCAGTTCTTC. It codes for CATSQTGSSYNEQFF.